This TCR beta chain comes out of a study of CXCR3-negative and CXCR3-positive naive CD8 T cells. Whole-study findings and limits: For naive cells, CXCR3-negative and CXCR3-positive subsets had similar TRBV-TRBJ usage; for memory cells, usage differed. Between one naive subset and the other, surface CD5 was comparable, and TCR strength was inferred from TRB CDR3 properties. When CXCR3-positive naive cells were set against CXCR3-negative naive cells, the former had more hydrophobic TRB CDR3s.

The authors made the TRB cDNA libraries by 5' RACE using UMI labels. Reprocessing the 5' RACE reads, TCRdb reports a single entry for every CDR3 protein and omits DNA. This sample's table has about 90,000 distinct CDR3 sequences. Points on this clonotype: Antigen specificity is unknown.

Germline V lookup: CDR1 MNHNY, CDR2 SVGAGI (reference sequence). This CDR3 is built from 12 residues. Every CD8+ T cell subset underwent triplicate sorting at around 300,000 cells apiece. The material sequenced was naive CXCR3- CD8+ T cells from blood. Regarding subset: CD45RO-CCR7+CD27+CD95- naive CD8+ T cells lacking CXCR3 (TNR3-). The clonotype comes from a human donor in good health. Some clones in this sample may be carry-over from other donors' samples. The chain links TRBV6-6 to TRBJ2-7. The CDR3 spells CASTSTDSEQYF.